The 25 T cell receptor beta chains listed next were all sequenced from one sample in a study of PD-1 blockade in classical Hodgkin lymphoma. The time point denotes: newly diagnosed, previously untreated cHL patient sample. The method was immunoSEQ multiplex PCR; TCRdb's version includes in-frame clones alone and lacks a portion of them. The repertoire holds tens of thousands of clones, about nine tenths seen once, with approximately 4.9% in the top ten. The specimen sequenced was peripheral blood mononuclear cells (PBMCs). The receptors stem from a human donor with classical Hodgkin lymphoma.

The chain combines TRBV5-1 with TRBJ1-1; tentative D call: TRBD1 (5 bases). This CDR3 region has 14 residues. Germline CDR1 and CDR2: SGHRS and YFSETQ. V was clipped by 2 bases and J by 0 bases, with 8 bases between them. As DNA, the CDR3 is TGCGCCAGCAGCTTTGACAGTGTGAACACTGAAGCTTTCTTT. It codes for CASSFDSVNTEAFF. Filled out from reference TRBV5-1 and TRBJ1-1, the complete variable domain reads KAGVTQTPRYLIKTRGQQVTLSCSPISGHRSVSWYQQTPGQGLQFLFEYFSETQRNKGNFPGRFSGRQFSNSRSEMNVSTLELGDSALYLCASSFDSVNTEAFFGQGTRLTVV.

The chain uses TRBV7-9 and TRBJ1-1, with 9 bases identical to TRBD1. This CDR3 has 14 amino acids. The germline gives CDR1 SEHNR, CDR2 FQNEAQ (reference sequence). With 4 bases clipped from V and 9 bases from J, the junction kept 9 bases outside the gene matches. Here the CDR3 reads CASSSRDRAYQAFF. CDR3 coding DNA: TGTGCCAGCAGCTCCCGGGACAGGGCCTATCAAGCTTTCTTT.

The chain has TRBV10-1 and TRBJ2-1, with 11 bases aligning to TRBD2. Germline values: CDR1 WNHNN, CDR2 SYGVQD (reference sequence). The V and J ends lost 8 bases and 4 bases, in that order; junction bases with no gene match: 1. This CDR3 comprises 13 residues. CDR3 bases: TGCGCCAGCGGGACTAGCGGATACAATGAGCAGTTCTTC. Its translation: CASGTSGYNEQFF.

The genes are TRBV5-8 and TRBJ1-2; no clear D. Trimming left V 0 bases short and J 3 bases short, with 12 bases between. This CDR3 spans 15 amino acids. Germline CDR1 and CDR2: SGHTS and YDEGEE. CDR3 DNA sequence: TGTGCCAGCAGCTTGGTTCCGGGCTTCGACTATGGCTACACCTTC. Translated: CASSLVPGFDYGYTF. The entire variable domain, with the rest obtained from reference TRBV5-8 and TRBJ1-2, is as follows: EAGVTQSPTHLIKTRGQQATLRCSPISGHTSVYWYQQALGLGLQFLLWYDEGEERNRGNFPPRFSGRQFPNYSSELNVNALELEDSALYLCASSLVPGFDYGYTFGSGTRLTVV.

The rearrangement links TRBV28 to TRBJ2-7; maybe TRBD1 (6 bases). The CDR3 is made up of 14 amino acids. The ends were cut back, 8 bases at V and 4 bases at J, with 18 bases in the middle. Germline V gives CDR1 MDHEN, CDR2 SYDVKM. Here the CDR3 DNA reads TGTGCCAGCGAAACAGGGCTAGAGGCTTACGAGCAGTACTTC. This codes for CASETGLEAYEQYF.

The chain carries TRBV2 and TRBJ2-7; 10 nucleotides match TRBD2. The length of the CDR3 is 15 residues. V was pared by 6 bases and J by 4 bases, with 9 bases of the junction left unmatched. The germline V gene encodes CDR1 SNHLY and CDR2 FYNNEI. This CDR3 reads CASSPRTSGTYEQYF. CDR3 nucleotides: TGTGCCAGCAGCCCCAGGACTAGCGGTACATACGAGCAGTACTTC.

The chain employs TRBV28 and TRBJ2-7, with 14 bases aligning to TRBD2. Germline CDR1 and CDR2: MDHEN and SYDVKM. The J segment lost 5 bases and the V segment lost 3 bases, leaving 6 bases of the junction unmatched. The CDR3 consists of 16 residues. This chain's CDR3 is CASSLVTSGRVHEQYV. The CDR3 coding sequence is TGTGCCAGCAGTTTGGTGACTAGCGGGAGGGTCCACGAGCAGTACGTC.

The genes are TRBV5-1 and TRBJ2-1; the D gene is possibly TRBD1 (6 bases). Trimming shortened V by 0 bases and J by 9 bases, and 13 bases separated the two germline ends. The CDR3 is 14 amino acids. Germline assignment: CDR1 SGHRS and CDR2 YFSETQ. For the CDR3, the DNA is TGCGCCAGCAGCTTGGGAAATGCAGGGGCTGAGCAGTTCTTC. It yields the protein CASSLGNAGAEQFF. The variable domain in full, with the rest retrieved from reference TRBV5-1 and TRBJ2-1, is KAGVTQTPRYLIKTRGQQVTLSCSPISGHRSVSWYQQTPGQGLQFLFEYFSETQRNKGNFPGRFSGRQFSNSRSEMNVSTLELGDSALYLCASSLGNAGAEQFFGPGTRLTVL.

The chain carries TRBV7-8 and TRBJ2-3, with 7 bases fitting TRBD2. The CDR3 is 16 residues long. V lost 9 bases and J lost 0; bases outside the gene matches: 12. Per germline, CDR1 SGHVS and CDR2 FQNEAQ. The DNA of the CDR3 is TGTGCCAGTACGCGTCCAGGACTAGAAAGCACAGATACGCAGTATTTT. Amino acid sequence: CASTRPGLESTDTQYF.

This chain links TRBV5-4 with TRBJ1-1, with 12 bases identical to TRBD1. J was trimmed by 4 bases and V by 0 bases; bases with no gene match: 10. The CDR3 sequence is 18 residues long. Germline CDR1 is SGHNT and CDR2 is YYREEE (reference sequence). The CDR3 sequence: CASSLEIWDRGRSTEAFF. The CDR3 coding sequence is TGTGCCAGCAGCTTGGAAATATGGGACAGGGGGCGATCCACTGAAGCTTTCTTT.

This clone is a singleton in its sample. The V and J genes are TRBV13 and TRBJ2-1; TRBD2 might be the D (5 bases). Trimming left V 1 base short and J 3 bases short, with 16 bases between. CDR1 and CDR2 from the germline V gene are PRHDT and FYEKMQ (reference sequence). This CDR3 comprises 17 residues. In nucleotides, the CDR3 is TGTGCCAGCAGCTTAGTCCGTGGGAGTGGGAACTACAATGAGCAGTTCTTC. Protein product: CASSLVRGSGNYNEQFF.

CDR3 in amino acids: CASSLGQGGTGELFF. CDR3 nucleotides: TGCGCCAGCAGCTTAGGACAGGGTGGCACCGGGGAGCTGTTTTTT. The chain recombines TRBV5-1 with TRBJ2-2; 8 nucleotides line up with TRBD1. Germline loops: CDR1 SGHRS, CDR2 YFSETQ. The CDR3 loop spans 15 amino acids. Trimming took 2 bases from V and 4 from J; bases not matched to a gene: 4.

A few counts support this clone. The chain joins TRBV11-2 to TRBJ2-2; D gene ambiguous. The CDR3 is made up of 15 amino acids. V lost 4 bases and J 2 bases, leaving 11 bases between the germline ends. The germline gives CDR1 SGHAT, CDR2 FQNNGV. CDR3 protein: CASSSRVGNTGELFF. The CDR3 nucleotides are TGTGCCAGCAGCTCCCGGGTGGGTAACACCGGGGAGCTGTTTTTT.

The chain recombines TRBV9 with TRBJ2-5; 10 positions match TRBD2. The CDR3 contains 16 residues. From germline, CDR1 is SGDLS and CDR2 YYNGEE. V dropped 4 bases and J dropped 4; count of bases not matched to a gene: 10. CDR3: CASSPSGLAGVETQYF. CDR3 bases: TGTGCCAGCAGCCCCTCAGGCCTAGCGGGAGTAGAGACCCAGTACTTC.

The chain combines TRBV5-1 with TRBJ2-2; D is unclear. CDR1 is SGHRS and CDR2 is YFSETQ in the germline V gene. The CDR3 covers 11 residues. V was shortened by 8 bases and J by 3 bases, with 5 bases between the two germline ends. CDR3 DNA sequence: TGCGCCAGTGGGGACACCGGGGAGCTGTTTTTT. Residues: CASGDTGELFF.

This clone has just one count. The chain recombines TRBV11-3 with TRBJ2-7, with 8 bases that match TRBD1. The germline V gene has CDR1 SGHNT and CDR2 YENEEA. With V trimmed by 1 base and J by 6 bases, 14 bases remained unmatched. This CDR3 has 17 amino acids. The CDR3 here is CASSLALFGQGPGEQYV. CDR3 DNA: TGTGCCAGCAGCTTAGCCCTCTTCGGACAGGGACCGGGCGAGCAGTACGTC.

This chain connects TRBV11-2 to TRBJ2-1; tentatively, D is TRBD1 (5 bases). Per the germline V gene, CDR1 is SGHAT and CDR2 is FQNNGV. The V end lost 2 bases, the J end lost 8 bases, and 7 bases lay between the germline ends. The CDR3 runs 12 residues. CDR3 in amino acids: CASSLQGDEQFF. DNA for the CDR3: TGTGCCAGCAGCTTACAGGGCGATGAGCAGTTCTTC.

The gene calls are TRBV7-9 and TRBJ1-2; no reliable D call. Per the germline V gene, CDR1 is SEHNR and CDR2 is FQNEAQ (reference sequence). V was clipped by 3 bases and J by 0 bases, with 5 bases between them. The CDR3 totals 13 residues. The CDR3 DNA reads TGTGCCAGCAGCTTTGAAGCTAACTATGGCTACACCTTC. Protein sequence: CASSFEANYGYTF. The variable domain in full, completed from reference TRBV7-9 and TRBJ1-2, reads DTGVSQNPRHKITKRGQNVTFRCDPISEHNRLYWYRQTLGQGPEFLTYFQNEAQLEKSRLLSDRFSAERPKGSFSTLEIQRTEQGDSAMYLCASSFEANYGYTFGSGTRLTVV.

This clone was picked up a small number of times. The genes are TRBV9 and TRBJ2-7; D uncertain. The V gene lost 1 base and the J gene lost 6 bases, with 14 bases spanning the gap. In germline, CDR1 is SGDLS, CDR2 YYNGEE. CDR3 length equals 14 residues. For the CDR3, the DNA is TGTGCCAGCAGCGTACAGGTGGATTCCGGCGAGCAGTACTTC. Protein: CASSVQVDSGEQYF.

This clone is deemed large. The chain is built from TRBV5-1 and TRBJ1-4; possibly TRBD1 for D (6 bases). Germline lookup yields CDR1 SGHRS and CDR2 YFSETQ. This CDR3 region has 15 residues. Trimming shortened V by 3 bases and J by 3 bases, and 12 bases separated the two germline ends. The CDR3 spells CASSSQGPPNEKLFF. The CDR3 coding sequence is TGCGCCAGCAGCTCCCAGGGGCCGCCTAATGAAAAACTGTTTTTT.

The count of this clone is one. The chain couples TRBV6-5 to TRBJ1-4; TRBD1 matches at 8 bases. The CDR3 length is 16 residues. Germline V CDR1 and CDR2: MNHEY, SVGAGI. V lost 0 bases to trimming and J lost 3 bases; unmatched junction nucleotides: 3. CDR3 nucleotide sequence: TGTGCCAGCAGTTACTCGTCGGGACAGGCTAATGAAAAACTGTTTTTT. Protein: CASSYSSGQANEKLFF.

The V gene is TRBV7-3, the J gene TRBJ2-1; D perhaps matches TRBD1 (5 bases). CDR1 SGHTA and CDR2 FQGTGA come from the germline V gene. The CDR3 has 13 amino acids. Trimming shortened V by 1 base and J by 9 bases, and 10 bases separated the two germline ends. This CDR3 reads CASSLMQGSEQFF. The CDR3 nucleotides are TGTGCCAGCAGCTTAATGCAGGGTAGTGAGCAGTTCTTC.

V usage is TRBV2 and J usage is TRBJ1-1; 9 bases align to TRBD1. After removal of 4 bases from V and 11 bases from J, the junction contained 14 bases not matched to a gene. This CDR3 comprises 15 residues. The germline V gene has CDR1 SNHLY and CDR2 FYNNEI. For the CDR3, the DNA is TGTGCCAGCAGTGTAGATTTGGGACAGGGACAAACGGCTTTCTTT. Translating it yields CASSVDLGQGQTAFF. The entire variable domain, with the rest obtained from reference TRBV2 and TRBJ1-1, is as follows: EPEVTQTPSHQVTQMGQEVILRCVPISNHLYFYWYRQILGQKVEFLVSFYNNEISEKSEIFDDQFSVERPDGSNFTLKIRSTKLEDSAMYFCASSVDLGQGQTAFFGQGTRLTVV.

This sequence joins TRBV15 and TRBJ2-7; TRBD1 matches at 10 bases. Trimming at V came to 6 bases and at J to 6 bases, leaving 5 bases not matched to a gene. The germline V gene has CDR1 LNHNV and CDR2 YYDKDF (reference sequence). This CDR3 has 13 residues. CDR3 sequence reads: CATSPRTGGEQYV. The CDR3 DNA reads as TGTGCCACCAGTCCTCGGACAGGGGGCGAGCAGTACGTC.

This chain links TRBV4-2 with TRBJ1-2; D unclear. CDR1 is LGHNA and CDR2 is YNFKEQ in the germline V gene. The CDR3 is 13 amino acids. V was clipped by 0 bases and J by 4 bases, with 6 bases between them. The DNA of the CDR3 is TGTGCCAGCAGCCAAGAGGGCAGCTATGGCTACACCTTC. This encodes CASSQEGSYGYTF.